This is a list of T cell receptor beta chains from one sample in a study of OX40 agonist ivuxolimab in advanced cancers. Data came from immunoSEQ multiplex PCR; TCRdb stores just in-frame clones and leaves some out. This repertoire shows over 75,000 clones, about 90% found once; its top ten account for roughly 9.3%. The sequences come from CD4+ or CD8+ T cells sorted from blood, collected in a trial of the OX40 agonist ivuxolimab. The receptors derive from an adult with an advanced solid tumor such as melanoma, head and neck, liver or kidney cancer. Each CDR3 is given with its conserved first and last residue. The D gene is left open where the match is weak. The size entry is marked missing in some rows and otherwise reads once, few, many or a size class.

d_gene	j_gene	v_gene	abundance	CDR3aa	CDR3nt
TRBD2	TRBJ2-1	TRBV27	-	CASSSGTSGYNEQFF	TGTGCCAGCAGTTCAGGGACTAGCGGCTACAATGAGCAGTTCTTC
-	TRBJ1-1	TRBV27	-	CASSRVGEDTEAFF	TGTGCCAGCTCGAGGGTGGGGGAGGACACTGAAGCTTTCTTT
-	TRBJ1-1	TRBV29-1	-	CSVENQREGAFF	TGCAGCGTTGAAAATCAACGAGAGGGGGCTTTCTTT
TRBD2	TRBJ2-7	TRBV4-1	-	CASSQEGGGEQYF	TGCGCCAGCAGCCAAGAGGGGGGGGGCGAGCAGTACTTC
-	TRBJ1-1	TRBV10-1	-	CASSEVWNTEAFF	TGCGCCAGCAGTGAAGTCTGGAACACTGAAGCTTTCTTT
-	TRBJ1-2	TRBV10-2	-	CASSDWGALSYGYTF	TGCGCCAGCAGTGATTGGGGGGCCCTCTCCTATGGCTACACCTTC
-	TRBJ2-7	TRBV19	-	CASSPGSSYEQYF	TGTGCCAGTAGTCCGGGCTCTTCCTACGAGCAGTACTTC
TRBD1	TRBJ2-5	TRBV7-7	-	CASSTSGTGGTQYF	TGTGCTAGCAGCACATCCGGGACAGGGGGGACCCAGTACTTC
-	TRBJ2-1	TRBV9	-	CASSVSGVYYNEQFF	TGTGCCAGCAGCGTATCAGGGGTTTACTACAATGAGCAGTTCTTC
TRBD1	TRBJ1-1	TRBV7-9	-	CASSLTGGTEAFF	TGTGCCAGCAGCTTAACAGGGGGCACTGAAGCTTTCTTT
-	TRBJ1-1	TRBV7-9	-	CASSSRGTEAFF	TGTGCCAGCAGCTCCAGGGGCACTGAAGCTTTCTTT
-	TRBJ2-7	TRBV7-8	-	CASSLAGGVTYEQYF	TGTGCCAGCAGCTTAGCGGGCGGGGTAACCTACGAGCAGTACTTC
TRBD1	TRBJ1-2	TRBV10-2	-	CASRLGTGGDYGYTF	TGCGCCAGCAGACTTGGGACAGGGGGCGACTATGGCTACACCTTC
-	TRBJ2-6	TRBV19	-	CASSALGVPSGANVLTF	TGTGCCAGTAGTGCCCTCGGAGTACCATCTGGGGCCAACGTCCTGACTTTC
-	TRBJ2-1	TRBV27	-	CASTLNPGSNNEQFF	TGTGCCAGCACCCTTAACCCGGGATCTAACAATGAGCAGTTCTTC
TRBD2	TRBJ2-1	TRBV11-1	-	CASSLLTGGNEQFF	TGTGCCAGCAGCTTACTAACGGGAGGCAATGAGCAGTTCTTC
-	TRBJ1-2	TRBV4-1	once	CASSQALWEGDGYTF	TGCGCCAGCAGCCAAGCCCTTTGGGAGGGGGACGGCTACACCTTC
-	TRBJ2-7	TRBV5-6	-	CASSRAVGVGSYEQYF	TGTGCCAGCAGCCGAGCTGTGGGGGTTGGCTCCTACGAGCAGTACTTC
-	TRBJ2-7	TRBV7-9	-	CASSFTREGAEQYF	TGTGCCAGCAGCTTCACTCGAGAGGGAGCCGAGCAGTACTTC
TRBD1	TRBJ1-3	TRBV29-1	-	CSGETGTGNTIYF	TGCAGCGGCGAGACAGGGACTGGAAACACCATATATTTT
-	TRBJ1-1	TRBV27	-	CASSSGGGYTEAFF	TGTGCCAGCAGTTCGGGGGGGGGCTACACTGAAGCTTTCTTT
-	TRBJ2-7	TRBV4-1	-	CASSQAGGDREQYF	TGCGCCAGCAGCCAAGCAGGGGGGGACCGAGAGCAGTACTTC
-	TRBJ2-1	TRBV11-1	-	CASSDRVLQNNEQFF	TGTGCCAGCAGCGACCGGGTCCTCCAGAACAATGAGCAGTTCTTC
-	TRBJ1-1	TRBV27	-	CASSLFRNTEAFF	TGTGCCAGCAGTTTATTTCGGAACACTGAAGCTTTCTTT
-	TRBJ1-2	TRBV5-5	-	CASSPSGGNYGYTF	TGTGCCAGCAGCCCCAGTGGAGGTAACTATGGCTACACCTTC
-	TRBJ2-1	TRBV27	-	CASSFTQGGFGNEQFF	TGTGCCAGCAGTTTTACCCAGGGGGGGTTTGGCAATGAGCAGTTCTTC
TRBD1	TRBJ1-1	TRBV28	-	CASITRTGTEAFF	TGTGCCAGCATTACGAGGACAGGGACTGAAGCTTTCTTT
-	TRBJ2-7	TRBV7-2	-	CASSSIAVQYF	TGTGCCAGCAGCTCCATCGCGGTGCAGTACTTC
-	TRBJ2-5	TRBV25-1	-	CASSEYGVQETQYF	TGTGCCAGCAGTGAATACGGTGTACAAGAGACCCAGTACTTC
TRBD1	TRBJ2-1	TRBV6-5	once	CASSLQGARYNEQFF	TGTGCCAGCAGTTTACAGGGGGCTCGGTACAATGAGCAGTTCTTC
-	TRBJ2-1	TRBV9	-	CASSASGLNNEQFF	TGTGCCAGCAGCGCATCGGGACTGAACAATGAGCAGTTCTTC
TRBD1	TRBJ2-1	TRBV9	-	CASSVEPGTGGYNEQFF	TGTGCCAGCAGCGTAGAACCCGGGACAGGGGGCTACAATGAGCAGTTCTTC
TRBD2	TRBJ2-3	TRBV10-3	-	CAISEGGLASDTQYF	TGTGCCATCAGTGAGGGGGGACTAGCGTCAGATACGCAGTATTTT
-	TRBJ2-5	TRBV9	-	CASSVEDLQAGSQETQYF	TGTGCCAGCAGCGTAGAAGACCTGCAAGCGGGTAGCCAAGAGACCCAGTACTTC
-	TRBJ2-4	TRBV5-8	-	CASSLGRDSKNIQYF	TGTGCCAGCAGCTTGGGAAGGGACTCCAAAAACATTCAGTACTTC
-	TRBJ2-7	TRBV6-1	-	CASRNYEQYF	TGTGCCAGCAGGAATTACGAGCAGTACTTC
-	TRBJ1-2	TRBV15	-	CATSTVGGNYGYTF	TGTGCCACCAGCACAGTGGGGGGAAACTATGGCTACACCTTC
TRBD1	TRBJ1-4	TRBV6-1	-	CASSAGQGEKLFF	TGTGCCAGCAGTGCGGGACAGGGGGAAAAACTGTTTTTT
-	TRBJ1-1	TRBV19	-	CASSIEQGTNTEAFF	TGTGCCAGTAGTATAGAGCAGGGGACTAACACTGAAGCTTTCTTT
TRBD1	TRBJ2-2	TRBV19	-	CASSTDRDTGELFF	TGTGCCAGTAGTACAGACAGGGACACCGGGGAGCTGTTTTTT
TRBD2	TRBJ2-2	TRBV7-9	-	CASSSPLLAVNTGELFF	TGTGCCAGCAGCTCCCCATTACTAGCGGTTAACACCGGGGAGCTGTTTTTT
-	TRBJ1-2	TRBV10-3	-	CAISFSNYGYTF	TGTGCCATCAGCTTTTCTAACTATGGCTACACCTTC
-	TRBJ2-1	TRBV15	-	CATLAVGGKHNEQFF	TGTGCCACCCTGGCGGTGGGCGGGAAACACAATGAGCAGTTCTTC
TRBD1	TRBJ2-7	TRBV6-1	-	CASSGGTGTGYYEQYF	TGTGCCAGCAGTGGCGGGACCGGGACAGGATACTACGAGCAGTACTTC